This TCR beta chain was sequenced during a study of T cell responses to AZD1222 COVID-19 vaccine. Points from the study as a whole: Reports say nearly half of spike-specific TCRs go after unmutated variant regions. It was only 6 or 7 AZD1222 recipients who were seropositive at baseline.

Worth noting for this clone: The antigen is unknown.

Sequencing was performed with immunoSEQ multiplex PCR; in TCRdb, only in-frame clones are kept and a portion is missing. The sample contains approximately 110,000 clones, roughly 91% of which appear only once. The sequence derives from an adult in good health. The source was peripheral blood, collected on day 0 of AZD1222 vaccination.

CDR3 coding DNA: TGTGCCAGTAGTCCAAACCTGGGGGGATTTAATGAAAAACTGTTTTTT. Residues: CASSPNLGGFNEKLFF. The chain combines TRBV19 with TRBJ1-4; a weak D match, TRBD1 (5 bases). Looked up from germline, CDR1 is LNHDA and CDR2 is SQIVND (reference sequence). V was clipped by 5 bases and J by 4 bases, with 17 bases between them. The CDR3 totals 16 residues.